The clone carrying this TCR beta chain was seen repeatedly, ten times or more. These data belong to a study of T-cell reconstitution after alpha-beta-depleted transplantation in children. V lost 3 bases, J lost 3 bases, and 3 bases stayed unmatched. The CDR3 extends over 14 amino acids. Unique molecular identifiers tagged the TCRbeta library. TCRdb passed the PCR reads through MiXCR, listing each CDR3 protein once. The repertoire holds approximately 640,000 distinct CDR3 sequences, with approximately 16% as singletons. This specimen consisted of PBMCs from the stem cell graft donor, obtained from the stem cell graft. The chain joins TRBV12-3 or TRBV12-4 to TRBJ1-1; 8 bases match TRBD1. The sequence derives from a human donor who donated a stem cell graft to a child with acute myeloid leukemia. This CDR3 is CASSFQQGDTEAFF. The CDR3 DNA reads TGTGCCAGCAGTTTTCAACAGGGGGACACTGAAGCTTTCTTT.